The next 5 T cell receptor beta chains were all read from a single sample in a study of blood T cell repertoires in COVID-19. Sequenced by immunoSEQ multiplex PCR; TCRdb stores in-frame clones only, minus some. The sample includes under 250,000 clones, roughly 90% seen only once; the top ten take more than 5.5%. Sequenced sample: peripheral blood. The receptors were sampled from a man aged 55 to 70 who had recovered from COVID-19.

The genes are TRBV7-6 and TRBJ1-4; TRBD1 matches 11 bases. The CDR3 consists of 17 residues. CDR1 and CDR2 from the germline V gene are SGHVS and FNYEAQ. V trimming: 5 bases; J trimming: 6 bases; junction bases outside the gene matches: 11. The chain's CDR3 is CASSPGTGGAIYEKLFF. The CDR3 DNA reads TGTGCCAGCAGCCCCGGGACAGGGGGGGCGATTTATGAAAAACTGTTTTTT.

The chain is built from TRBV24-1 and TRBJ1-1; D is uncertain. Trimming removed 3 bases at V and 0 bases at J, with 7 bases between. CDR1 KGHDR and CDR2 SFDVKD come from the germline V gene. This CDR3 is built from 14 residues. For the CDR3, the DNA is TGTGCCACCAGTGATAGTCACTTGAACACTGAAGCTTTCTTT. Protein product: CATSDSHLNTEAFF.

On this clone itself: One end of the junction varies from germline; a read error may be responsible. The chain uses TRBV11-3 and TRBJ2-7; 8 bases map to TRBD2. The CDR3 extends over 12 amino acids. Looked up from germline, CDR1 is SGHNT and CDR2 is YENEEA. The CDR3 is CASSSGTSGKNF. In DNA, the CDR3 is TGTGCCAGCAGCTCCGGGACTAGTGGCAAGAACTTC.

This clone appeared a single time. The chain is built from TRBV7-9 and TRBJ1-4, with D unclear. CDR3 length: 11 amino acids. The V end was cut by 8 bases, the J end by 4 bases, with 5 bases between. Germline CDR1 is SEHNR and CDR2 is FQNEAQ (reference sequence). The CDR3 nucleotides read TGTGCCAGCGTCAATAATGAAAAACTGTTTTTT. Translated: CASVNNEKLFF.

The chain joins TRBV7-3 to TRBJ1-6; D unclear. V lost 2 bases to trimming and J lost 10 bases, with 12 bases between them. The CDR3 is 14 amino acids. Germline CDR1 is SGHTA and CDR2 is FQGTGA. The CDR3 region has the DNA TGTGCCAGCAGCTTATCTCGGGGATACTCACCCCTCCACTTT. Its protein product is CASSLSRGYSPLHF. The complete variable domain, with remaining parts taken from reference TRBV7-3 and TRBJ1-6, reads GAGVSQTPSNKVTEKGKYVELRCDPISGHTALYWYRQSLGQGPEFLIYFQGTGAADDSGLPNDRFFAVRPEGSVSTLKIQRTERGDSAVYLCASSLSRGYSPLHFGNGTRLTVT.